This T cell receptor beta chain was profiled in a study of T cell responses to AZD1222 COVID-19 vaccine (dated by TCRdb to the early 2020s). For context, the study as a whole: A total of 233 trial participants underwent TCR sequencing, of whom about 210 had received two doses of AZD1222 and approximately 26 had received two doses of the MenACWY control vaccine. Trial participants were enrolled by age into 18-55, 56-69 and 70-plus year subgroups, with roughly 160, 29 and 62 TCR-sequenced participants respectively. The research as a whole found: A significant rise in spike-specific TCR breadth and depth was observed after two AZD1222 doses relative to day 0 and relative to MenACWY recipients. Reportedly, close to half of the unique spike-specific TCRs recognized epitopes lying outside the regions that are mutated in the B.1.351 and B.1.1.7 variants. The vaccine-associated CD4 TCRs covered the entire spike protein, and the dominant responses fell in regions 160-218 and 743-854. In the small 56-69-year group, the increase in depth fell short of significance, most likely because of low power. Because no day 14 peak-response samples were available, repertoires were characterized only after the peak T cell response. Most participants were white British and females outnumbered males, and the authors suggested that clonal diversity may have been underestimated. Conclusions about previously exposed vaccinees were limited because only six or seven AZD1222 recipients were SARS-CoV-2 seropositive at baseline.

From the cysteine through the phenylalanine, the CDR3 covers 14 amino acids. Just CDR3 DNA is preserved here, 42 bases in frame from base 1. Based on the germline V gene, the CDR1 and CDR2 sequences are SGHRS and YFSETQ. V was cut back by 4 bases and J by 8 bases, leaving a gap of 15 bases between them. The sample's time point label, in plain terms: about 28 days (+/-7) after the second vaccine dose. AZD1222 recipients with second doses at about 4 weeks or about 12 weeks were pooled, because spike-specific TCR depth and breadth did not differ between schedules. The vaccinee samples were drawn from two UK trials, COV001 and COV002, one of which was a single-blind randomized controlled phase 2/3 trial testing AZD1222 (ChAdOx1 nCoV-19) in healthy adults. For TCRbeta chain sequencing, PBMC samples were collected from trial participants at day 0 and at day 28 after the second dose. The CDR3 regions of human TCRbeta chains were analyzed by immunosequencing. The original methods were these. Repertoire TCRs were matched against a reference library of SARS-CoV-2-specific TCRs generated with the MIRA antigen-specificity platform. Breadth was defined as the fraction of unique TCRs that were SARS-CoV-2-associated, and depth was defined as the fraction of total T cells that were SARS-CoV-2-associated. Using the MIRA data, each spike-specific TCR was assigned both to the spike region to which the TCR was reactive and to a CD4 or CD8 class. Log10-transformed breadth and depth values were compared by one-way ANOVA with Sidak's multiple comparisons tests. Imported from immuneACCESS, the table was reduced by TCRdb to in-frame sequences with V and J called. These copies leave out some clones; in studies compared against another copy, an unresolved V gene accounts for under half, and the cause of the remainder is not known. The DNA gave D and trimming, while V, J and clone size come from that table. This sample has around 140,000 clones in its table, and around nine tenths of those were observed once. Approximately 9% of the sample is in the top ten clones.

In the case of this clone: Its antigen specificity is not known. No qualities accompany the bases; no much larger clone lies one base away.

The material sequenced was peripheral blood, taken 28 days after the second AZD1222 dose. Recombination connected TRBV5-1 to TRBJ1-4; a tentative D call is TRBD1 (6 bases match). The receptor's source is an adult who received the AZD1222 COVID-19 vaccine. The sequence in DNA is TGCGCCAGCAGCCCGGGGGCCCGACGGGAAAAACTGTTTTTT. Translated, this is CASSPGARREKLFF.